This T cell receptor (beta chain) was sequenced during a study of blood T cell repertoires in COVID-19. Study details: There were acute and convalescent COVID-19 samples, and they came from the United States, Italy and Spain.

In assigning cohorts, the study relied on participant-reported clinical history. Recovery among Cohort 3 donors was established by two negative PCRs, clearance, or symptom resolution. The repertoire was sequenced with immunoSEQ multiplex PCR; TCRdb's copy has only in-frame clones and lacks some. Of a few hundred thousand clones listed, around nine tenths are singletons. Sequencing was performed on PBMCs or T cells enriched from blood (not recorded which). This receptor was identified in a woman aged 45 to 65 who had recovered from COVID-19.

In nucleotides, the CDR3 is TGTGCCAGCCAGGGCGCGACTAATGAAAAACTGTTTTTT. Its translation is CASQGATNEKLFF. The J gene is TRBJ1-4, the V gene TRBV2; D might be TRBD1 (5 bases). V lost 8 bases, J lost 2 bases, and 9 bases lay in between. This CDR3 region has 13 residues. Germline CDR1 reads SNHLY; CDR2 reads FYNNEI.